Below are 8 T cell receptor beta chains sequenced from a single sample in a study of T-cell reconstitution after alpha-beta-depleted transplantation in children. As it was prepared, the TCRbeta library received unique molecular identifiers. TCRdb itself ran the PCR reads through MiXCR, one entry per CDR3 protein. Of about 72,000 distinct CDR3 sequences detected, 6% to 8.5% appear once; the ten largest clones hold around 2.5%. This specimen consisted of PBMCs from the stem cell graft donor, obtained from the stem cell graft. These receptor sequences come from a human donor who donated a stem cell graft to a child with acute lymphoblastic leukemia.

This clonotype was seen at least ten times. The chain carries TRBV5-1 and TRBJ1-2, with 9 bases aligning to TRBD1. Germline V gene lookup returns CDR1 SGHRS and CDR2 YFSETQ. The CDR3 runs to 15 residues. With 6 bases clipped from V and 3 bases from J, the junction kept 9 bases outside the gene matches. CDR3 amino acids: CASKAWGQGDYGYTF. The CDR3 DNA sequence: TGCGCCAGCAAAGCTTGGGGACAGGGAGACTATGGCTACACCTTC.

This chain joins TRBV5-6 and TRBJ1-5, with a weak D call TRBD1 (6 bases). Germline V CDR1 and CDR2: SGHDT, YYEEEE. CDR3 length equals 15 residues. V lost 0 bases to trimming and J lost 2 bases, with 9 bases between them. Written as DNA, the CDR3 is TGTGCCAGCAGCTTGGAGGCAGGGGGCAATCAGCCCCAGCATTTT. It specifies CASSLEAGGNQPQHF.

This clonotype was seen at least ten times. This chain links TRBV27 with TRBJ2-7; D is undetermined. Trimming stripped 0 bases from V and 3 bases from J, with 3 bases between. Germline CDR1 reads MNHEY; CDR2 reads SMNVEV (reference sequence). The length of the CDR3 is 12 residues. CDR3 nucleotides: TGTGCCAGCAGTTTATCCGGCTACGAGCAGTACTTC. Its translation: CASSLSGYEQYF.

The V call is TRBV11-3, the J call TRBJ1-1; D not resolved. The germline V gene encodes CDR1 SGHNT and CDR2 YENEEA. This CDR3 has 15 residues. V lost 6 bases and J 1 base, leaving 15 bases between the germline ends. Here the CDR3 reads CASRPILGPNTEAFF. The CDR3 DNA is TGTGCCAGCAGACCAATTCTCGGGCCGAACACTGAAGCTTTCTTT. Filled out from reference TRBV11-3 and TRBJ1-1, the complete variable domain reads EAGVVQSPRYKIIEKKQPVAFWCNPISGHNTLYWYLQNLGQGPELLIRYENEEAVDDSQLPKDRFSAERLKGVDSTLKIQPAELGDSAVYLCASRPILGPNTEAFFGQGTRLTVV.

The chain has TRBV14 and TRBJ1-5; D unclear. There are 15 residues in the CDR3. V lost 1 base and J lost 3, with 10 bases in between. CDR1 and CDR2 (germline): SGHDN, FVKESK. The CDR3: CASSQGSVINQPQHF. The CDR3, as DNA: TGTGCCAGCAGCCAAGGCTCAGTTATCAATCAGCCCCAGCATTTT.

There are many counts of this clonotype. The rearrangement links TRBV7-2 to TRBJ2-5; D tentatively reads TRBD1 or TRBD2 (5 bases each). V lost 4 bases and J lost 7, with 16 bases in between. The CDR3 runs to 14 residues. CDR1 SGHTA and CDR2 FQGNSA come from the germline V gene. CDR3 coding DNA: TGTGCCAGCAGCTCAGGGATCGGGGTCGGGACCCAGTACTTC. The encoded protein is CASSSGIGVGTQYF. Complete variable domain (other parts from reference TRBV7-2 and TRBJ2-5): GAGVSQSPSNKVTEKGKDVELRCDPISGHTALYWYRQSLGQGLEFLIYFQGNSAPDKSGLPSDRFSAERTGGSVSTLTIQRTQQEDSAVYLCASSSGIGVGTQYFGPGTRLLVL.

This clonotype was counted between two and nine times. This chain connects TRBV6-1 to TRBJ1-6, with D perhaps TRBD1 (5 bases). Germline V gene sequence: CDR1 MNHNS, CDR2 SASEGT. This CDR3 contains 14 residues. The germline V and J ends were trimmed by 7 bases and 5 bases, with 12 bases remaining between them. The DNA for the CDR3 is TGTGCCAGCACCGTCCGGGACCATAATTCACCCCTCCACTTT. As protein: CASTVRDHNSPLHF.

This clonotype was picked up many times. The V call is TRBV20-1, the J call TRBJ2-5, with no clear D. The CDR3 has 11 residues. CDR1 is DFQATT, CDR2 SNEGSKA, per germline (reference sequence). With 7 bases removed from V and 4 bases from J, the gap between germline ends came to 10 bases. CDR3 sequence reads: CSGVVSETQYF. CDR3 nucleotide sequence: TGCAGTGGCGTAGTCTCAGAGACCCAGTACTTC.